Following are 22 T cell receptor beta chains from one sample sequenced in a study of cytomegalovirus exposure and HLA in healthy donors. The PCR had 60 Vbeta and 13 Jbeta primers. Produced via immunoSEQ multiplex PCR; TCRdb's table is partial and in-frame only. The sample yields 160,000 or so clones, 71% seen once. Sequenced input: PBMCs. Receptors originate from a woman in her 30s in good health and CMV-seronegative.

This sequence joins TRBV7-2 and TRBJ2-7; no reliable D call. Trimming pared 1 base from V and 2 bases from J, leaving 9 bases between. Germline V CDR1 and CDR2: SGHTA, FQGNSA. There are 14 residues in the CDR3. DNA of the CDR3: TGTGCCAGCAGCTTAGTCTCCCAGGCCTACGAGCAGTACTTC. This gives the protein CASSLVSQAYEQYF.

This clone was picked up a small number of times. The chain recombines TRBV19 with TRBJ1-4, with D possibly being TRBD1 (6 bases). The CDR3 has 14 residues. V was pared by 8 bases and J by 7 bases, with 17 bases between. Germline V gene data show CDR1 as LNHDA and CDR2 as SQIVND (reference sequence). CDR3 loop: CASWDNRVSEKLFF. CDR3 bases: TGTGCCAGTTGGGATAACAGGGTATCTGAAAAACTGTTTTTT.

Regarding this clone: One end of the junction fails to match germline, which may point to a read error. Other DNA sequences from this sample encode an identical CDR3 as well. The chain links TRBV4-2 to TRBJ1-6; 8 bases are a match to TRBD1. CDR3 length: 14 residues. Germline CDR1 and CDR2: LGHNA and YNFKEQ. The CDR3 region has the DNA TGTGCCAGCAGCTCCTCGCAGGGGGCTTCACCCCTCCATTTT. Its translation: CASSSSQGASPLHF.

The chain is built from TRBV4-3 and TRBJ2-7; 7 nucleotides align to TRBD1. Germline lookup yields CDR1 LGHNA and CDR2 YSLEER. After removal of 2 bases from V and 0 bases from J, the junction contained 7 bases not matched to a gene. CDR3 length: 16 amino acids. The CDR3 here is CASSQLTGALSYEQYF. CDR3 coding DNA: TGCGCCAGCAGCCAACTCACAGGGGCACTCTCCTACGAGCAGTACTTC.

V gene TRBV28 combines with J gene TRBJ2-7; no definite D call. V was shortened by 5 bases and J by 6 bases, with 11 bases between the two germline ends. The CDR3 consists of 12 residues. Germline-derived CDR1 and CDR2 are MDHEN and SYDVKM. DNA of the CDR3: TGTGCCAGCAGTCCCAGACCAGGCGAGCAGTACTTC. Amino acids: CASSPRPGEQYF.

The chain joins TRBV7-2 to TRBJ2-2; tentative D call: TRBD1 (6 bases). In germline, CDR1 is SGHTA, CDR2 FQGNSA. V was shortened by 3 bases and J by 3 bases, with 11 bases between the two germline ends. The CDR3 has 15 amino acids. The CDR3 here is CASSLGTGYTGELFF. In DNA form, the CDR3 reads TGTGCCAGCAGCTTGGGCACAGGGTACACCGGGGAGCTGTTTTTT.

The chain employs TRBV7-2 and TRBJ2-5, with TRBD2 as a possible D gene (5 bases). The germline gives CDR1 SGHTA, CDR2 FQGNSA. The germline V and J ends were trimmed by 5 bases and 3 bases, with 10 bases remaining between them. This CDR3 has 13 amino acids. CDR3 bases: TGTGCCAGCAGCAGGCGGGTGGAAGAGACCCAGTACTTC. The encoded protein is CASSRRVEETQYF. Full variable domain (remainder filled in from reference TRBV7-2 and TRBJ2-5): GAGVSQSPSNKVTEKGKDVELRCDPISGHTALYWYRQSLGQGLEFLIYFQGNSAPDKSGLPSDRFSAERTGGSVSTLTIQRTQQEDSAVYLCASSRRVEETQYFGPGTRLLVL.

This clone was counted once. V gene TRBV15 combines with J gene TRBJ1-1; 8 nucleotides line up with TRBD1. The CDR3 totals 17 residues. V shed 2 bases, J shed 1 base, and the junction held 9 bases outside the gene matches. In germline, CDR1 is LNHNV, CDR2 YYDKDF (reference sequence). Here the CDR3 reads CATSRPGTGMGNTEAFF. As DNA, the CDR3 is TGTGCCACCAGCAGACCCGGGACAGGTATGGGGAACACTGAAGCTTTCTTT.

The CDR3 loop is CASSLGGSIDTQYF. The CDR3 region has the DNA TGCGCCAGCAGCTTGGGTGGTAGTATAGATACGCAGTATTTT. The chain joins TRBV5-1 to TRBJ2-3; D unclear. V gave up 0 bases and J gave up 5 bases, with 10 bases separating them. CDR1 and CDR2 from the germline V gene are SGHRS and YFSETQ. The CDR3 loop spans 14 amino acids.

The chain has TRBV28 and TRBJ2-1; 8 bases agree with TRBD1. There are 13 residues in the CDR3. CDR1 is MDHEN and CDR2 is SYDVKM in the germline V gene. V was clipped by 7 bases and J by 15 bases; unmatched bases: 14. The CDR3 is CASIPGAGTGGFF. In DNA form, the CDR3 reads TGTGCCAGCATCCCCGGGGCGGGGACAGGAGGGTTCTTC.

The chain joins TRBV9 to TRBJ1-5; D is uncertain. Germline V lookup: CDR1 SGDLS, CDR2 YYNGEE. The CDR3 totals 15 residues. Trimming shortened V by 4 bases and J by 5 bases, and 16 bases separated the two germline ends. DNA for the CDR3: TGTGCCAGCAGCCCCAGTGGCAAGCAGGATCAGCCCCAGCATTTT. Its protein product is CASSPSGKQDQPQHF.

The DNA for the CDR3 is TGTGCCAGCAGCTTACGGGACAGGAGAGGCTACACCTTC. It encodes CASSLRDRRGYTF. The genes are TRBV7-2 and TRBJ1-2; 8 bases fit TRBD1. The CDR3 is made up of 13 amino acids. Trimming took 2 bases from V and 8 from J; bases not matched to a gene: 4. Looked up from germline, CDR1 is SGHTA and CDR2 is FQGNSA.

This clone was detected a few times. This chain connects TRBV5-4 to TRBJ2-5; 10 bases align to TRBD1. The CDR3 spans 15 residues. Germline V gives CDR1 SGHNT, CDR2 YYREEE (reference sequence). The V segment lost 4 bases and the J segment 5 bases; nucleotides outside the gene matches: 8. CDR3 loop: CASSTGTGAGETQYF. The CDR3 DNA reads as TGTGCCAGCAGCACCGGGACAGGGGCCGGGGAGACCCAGTACTTC.

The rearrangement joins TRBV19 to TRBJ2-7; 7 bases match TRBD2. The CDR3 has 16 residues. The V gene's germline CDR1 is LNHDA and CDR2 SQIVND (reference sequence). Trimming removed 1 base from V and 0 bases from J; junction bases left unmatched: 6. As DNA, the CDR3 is TGTGCCAGTAGTATAGGGGCGGGGGTGAGCTCCTACGAGCAGTACTTC. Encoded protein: CASSIGAGVSSYEQYF.

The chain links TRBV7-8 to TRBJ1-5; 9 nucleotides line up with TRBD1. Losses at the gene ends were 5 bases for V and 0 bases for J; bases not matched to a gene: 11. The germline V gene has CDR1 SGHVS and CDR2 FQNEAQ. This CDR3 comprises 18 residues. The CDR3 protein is CASSNPGQGIASNQPQHF. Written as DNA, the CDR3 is TGTGCCAGCAGCAACCCGGGACAGGGAATTGCTAGCAATCAGCCCCAGCATTTT. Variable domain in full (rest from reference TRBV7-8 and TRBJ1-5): GAGVSQSPRYKVAKRGQDVALRCDPISGHVSLFWYQQALGQGPEFLTYFQNEAQLDKSGLPSDRFFAERPEGSVSTLKIQRTQQEDSAVYLCASSNPGQGIASNQPQHFGDGTRLSIL.

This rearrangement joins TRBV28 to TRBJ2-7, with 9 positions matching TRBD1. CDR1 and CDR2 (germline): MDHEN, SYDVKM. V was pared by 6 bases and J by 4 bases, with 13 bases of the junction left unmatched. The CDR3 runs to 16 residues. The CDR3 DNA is TGTGCCAGCAGCAAGAGGTTTGGGACAGGGTGGTACGAGCAGTACTTC. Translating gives CASSKRFGTGWYEQYF.

CDR3 sequence reads: CASSFPGGGQETQYF. CDR3 bases: TGTGCCAGCAGCTTCCCTGGCGGGGGGCAAGAGACCCAGTACTTC. The rearrangement joins TRBV7-9 to TRBJ2-5; TRBD2 aligns across 8 bases. This CDR3 is built from 15 residues. Germline CDR1 is SEHNR and CDR2 is FQNEAQ (reference sequence). V lost 3 bases to trimming and J lost 2 bases; unmatched junction nucleotides: 5.

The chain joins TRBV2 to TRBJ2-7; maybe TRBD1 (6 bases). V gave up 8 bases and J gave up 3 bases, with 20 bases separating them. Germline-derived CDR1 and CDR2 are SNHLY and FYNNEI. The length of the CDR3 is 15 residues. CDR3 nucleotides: TGTGCCAGCGTCCCTGGGGTGGGACAAAACTACGAGCAGTACTTC. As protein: CASVPGVGQNYEQYF.

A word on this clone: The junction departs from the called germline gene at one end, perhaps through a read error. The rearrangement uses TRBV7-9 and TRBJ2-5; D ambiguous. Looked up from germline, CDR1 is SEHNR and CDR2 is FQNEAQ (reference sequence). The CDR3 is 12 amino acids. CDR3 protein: CSSNLPGETQYF. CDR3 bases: TGTTCCAGCAACCTTCCGGGAGAGACCCAGTACTTC.

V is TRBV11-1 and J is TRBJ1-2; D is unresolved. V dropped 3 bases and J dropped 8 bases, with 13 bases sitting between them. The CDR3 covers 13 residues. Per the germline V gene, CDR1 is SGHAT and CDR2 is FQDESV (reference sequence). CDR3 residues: CASSFRSGEGYTF. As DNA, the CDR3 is TGTGCCAGCAGCTTTAGAAGCGGGGAAGGCTACACCTTC.

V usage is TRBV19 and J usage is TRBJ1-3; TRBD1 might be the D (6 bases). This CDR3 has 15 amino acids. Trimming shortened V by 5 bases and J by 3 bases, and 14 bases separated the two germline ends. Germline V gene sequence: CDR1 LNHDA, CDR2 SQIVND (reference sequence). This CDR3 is CASSPQGIIGNTIYF. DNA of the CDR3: TGTGCCAGTAGTCCGCAGGGGATTATTGGAAACACCATATATTTT.

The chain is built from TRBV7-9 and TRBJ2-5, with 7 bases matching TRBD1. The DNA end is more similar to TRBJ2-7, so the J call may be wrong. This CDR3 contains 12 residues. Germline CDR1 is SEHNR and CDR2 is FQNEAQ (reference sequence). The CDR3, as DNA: TGTGCCAGCAGTCTGGGGACAGCCGAGCAGTACTTC. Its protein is CASSLGTAEQYF.